The clone carrying this T cell receptor (beta chain) has just a few counts. The sample originates from a study of blood T cell repertoires in COVID-19. At the level of the study: In each case, the material was cDNA or gDNA derived from T cells, B-cell-depleted T cells, or PBMCs.

TCRdb keeps only in-frame clones here, not all; method: immunoSEQ multiplex PCR. Of 40,000 to 60,000 clones listed, about 70% are singletons. Germline CDR1 reads DFQATT; CDR2 reads SNEGSKA (reference sequence). This CDR3 spans 16 amino acids. The V gene lost 3 bases and the J gene lost 1 base, with 17 bases spanning the gap. Sequenced: peripheral blood. The source of this sequence is a woman between 65 and 79 years old with acute or convalescent COVID-19. The chain couples TRBV20-1 to TRBJ2-3; D may be TRBD2 (6 bases). The CDR3 DNA sequence: TGCAGTGCTAGTCATGGTGAGACTAGGGGCACAGATACGCAGTATTTT. It translates to CSASHGETRGTDTQYF.